This T cell receptor beta chain was captured in a study of blood T cell repertoires in COVID-19. Study at large: Samples representing acute and convalescent COVID-19 were sourced from the United States, Italy and Spain. T cells, B-cell-depleted T cells, or PBMCs supplied cDNA or gDNA.

Germline assignment: CDR1 LNHDA and CDR2 SQIVND (reference sequence). This CDR3 has 13 amino acids. V shed 8 bases and J shed 1 base, with 11 bases lying between them. Original analysis: Amplifying reference gene primers gave estimates of nucleated cell counts. Clones were read by immunoSEQ multiplex PCR, and TCRdb kept only the in-frame ones, dropping some. The V and J calls and clone size come from that table; D and trimming were worked out from the DNA. The profile covers around 70,000 clones, with more than 75% appearing a single time and 15% to 17% taken by the ten largest. V usage is TRBV19 and J usage is TRBJ1-1; TRBD1 is a possible D gene (6 bases). The sample was peripheral blood. The source is a human donor in a cohort sampled during active COVID-19. CDR3 bases: TGTGCCAGTGGCACGACAGGGAACACTGAAGCTTTCTTT. It yields the protein CASGTTGNTEAFF.